This TCR beta chain was recovered during a study of blood T cell repertoires in COVID-19 (dated by TCRdb to 2018 to 2020). Some background on the complete study: Samples covering the acute and convalescent phases of COVID-19 were provided by collaborators in the United States, Italy and Spain. The material from the prospective study consisted of cDNA or gDNA derived from T cells, B-cell-depleted T cells, or PBMCs. The dataset comprised deeply sampled blood TCRbeta repertoires from subjects exposed to, actively infected with, or recovered from COVID-19. A freely available public database, intended as a resource for researchers studying the immune response to SARS-CoV-2, is where the repertoires were released. Samples were obtained from the ongoing ImmuneRACE study (first 160 participants) and from 1,254 subjects provided by 6 global collaborators. A de-identified subject ID, COVID-19 status, age in years and sex were almost always included in the sample metadata. HLA class I and class II types, where available, came from metadata supplied by the sample provider rather than from assay-based typing.

What the work shows at the level of the full study, not this receptor alone: Clinical and demographic metadata were provided uncurated, with the amount varying by source and participant.

TCRbeta CDR3 regions were amplified from genomic DNA by means of the immunoSEQ Assay, a bias-controlled multiplex PCR. As for how the authors treated the data: Within the assay, amplification of reference gene primers was used to estimate how many nucleated cells each sample contained. To quantify the absolute abundance of each unique TCRbeta CDR3 rearrangement, sequence reads were collapsed and filtered. For each sample, productive Simpson clonality was calculated as the square root of Simpson's diversity index across productive rearrangements. As stored in TCRdb, this immuneACCESS dataset retains in-frame rearrangements with V and J assigned. A fraction of the clones does not appear; measured against another copy, unresolved V genes explain less than half of the discrepancy, and the remainder lacks a known reason. The DNA was the basis for D and trimming; V, J and clone size are from that table. This sample holds about 190,000 clones; about 81% were observed only once. The leading ten clones occupy about 11% of the sample.

The CDR3 starts with the cysteine, ends with the phenylalanine, and has 14 residues. The retained sequence is limited to the CDR3, 42 bases, with the frame set at the first base. Unmatched junction bases come to 4, with V trimmed by 2 bases and J by 5 bases. CDR1 and CDR2 are read off the germline V gene as KGHSH and LQKENI. Turning to this clone: No antigen is known for it. No clone much larger than this one lies a single base away; base qualities are absent. Other DNA sequences in the same sample also yield this CDR3.

At one collaborating source in Seattle, patients were enrolled during active infection and were followed longitudinally through the course of disease. Each collaborating institution followed its own protocols to collect whole blood in K2EDTA tubes. For TCRbeta analysis, collaborators shipped samples in one of three forms: frozen whole blood, isolated PBMCs, or DNA extracted from either of those sample types. The rearrangement combines TRBV18 with TRBJ2-5; 8 bases in between match TRBD1. The TCR originated in a woman aged 80 or over with COVID-19, enrolled during active disease. Sequenced: peripheral blood. The DNA sequence is given as TGTGCCAGCTCACCAGGGACAGGCGGGGAGACCCAGTACTTC. Its amino acids are CASSPGTGGETQYF.